The 5 T cell receptor beta chains presented below share a single source sample, sequenced in a study of beta chain features in type 1 diabetes (dated 2018 in TCRdb). Library prep was done by the immunoSEQ multiplex PCR assay. The High Capacity cDNA Reverse Transcription Kit was used to reverse transcribe all of the isolated RNA, meaning that expressed TCRB transcripts were what got sequenced. The immuneACCESS repertoire file appears here via TCRdb, limited to in-frame rearrangements. These files lack a portion of the clones; in checked studies, under half of the deficit traces to unresolved V genes, and the cause of the others is not known. This sample comprises more than 300,000 clones, over 9.5% of them detected only once. Of the sample, under 0.02% is held by the ten largest clones. The sample comprised naive CD4+ T cells from blood. Sample cell subset or site, as interpreted from the label and publication: true naive CD4+ T cells. These receptors were collected from a man aged 18 to 30 in good health.

This clone was recorded a few times. The V gene is TRBV15, the J gene TRBJ1-5; D not resolved. Germline V gene sequence: CDR1 LNHNV, CDR2 YYDKDF (reference sequence). Trimming removed 0 bases at V and 3 bases at J, with 9 bases between. This CDR3 contains 15 residues. The CDR3 region has the DNA TGTGCCACCAGCAGAGATGGCGGAACCAATCAGCCCCAGCATTTT. Encoded protein: CATSRDGGTNQPQHF.

This clone has just a few counts. The chain links TRBV25-1 to TRBJ1-1, with TRBD1 matching 7 bases. CDR3 length equals 14 residues. Germline trimming cut 3 bases from V and 6 bases from J; bases unmatched to any gene: 7. CDR1 and CDR2 (germline): MGHDK, SYGVNS. In DNA, the CDR3 is TGTGCCAGCAGTGAGTATACAGGGGTCGCTGAAGCTTTCTTT. It encodes CASSEYTGVAEAFF. The full variable domain, its missing parts supplied by reference TRBV25-1 and TRBJ1-1, is EADIYQTPRYLVIGTGKKITLECSQTMGHDKMYWYQQDPGMELHLIHYSYGVNSTEKGDLSSESTVSRIRTEHFPLTLESARPSHTSQYLCASSEYTGVAEAFFGQGTRLTVV.

This clone came up a few times. The CDR3 protein is CASRPTSSPYEQYF. The DNA for the CDR3 is TGTGCCAGCAGACCGACTAGTTCCCCCTACGAGCAGTACTTC. The chain employs TRBV28 and TRBJ2-7; tentatively, D is TRBD2 (6 bases). The CDR3 is made up of 14 amino acids. In germline, CDR1 is MDHEN, CDR2 SYDVKM. The ends were cut back, 6 bases at V and 2 bases at J, with 14 bases in the middle.

The rearrangement links TRBV7-9 to TRBJ1-1, with D possibly TRBD1 on 6 matching bases. CDR1 is SEHNR, CDR2 FQNEAQ, per germline (reference sequence). The germline V and J ends were trimmed by 5 bases and 9 bases, with 19 bases remaining between them. The CDR3 is 14 residues long. CDR3: CASSNTPRQDQAFF. CDR3 DNA sequence: TGTGCCAGCAGCAATACCCCTCGACAGGATCAAGCTTTCTTT.

This clone was observed a single time. V usage is TRBV7-3 and J usage is TRBJ2-1, with D maybe TRBD2 (6 bases). V lost 5 bases to trimming and J lost 6 bases, with 17 bases between them. Germline V CDR1 and CDR2: SGHTA, FQGTGA. The CDR3 contains 15 residues. The CDR3 region is CASSVTSWGVNEQFF. CDR3 DNA sequence: TGTGCCAGCAGCGTTACTAGCTGGGGTGTCAATGAGCAGTTCTTC.